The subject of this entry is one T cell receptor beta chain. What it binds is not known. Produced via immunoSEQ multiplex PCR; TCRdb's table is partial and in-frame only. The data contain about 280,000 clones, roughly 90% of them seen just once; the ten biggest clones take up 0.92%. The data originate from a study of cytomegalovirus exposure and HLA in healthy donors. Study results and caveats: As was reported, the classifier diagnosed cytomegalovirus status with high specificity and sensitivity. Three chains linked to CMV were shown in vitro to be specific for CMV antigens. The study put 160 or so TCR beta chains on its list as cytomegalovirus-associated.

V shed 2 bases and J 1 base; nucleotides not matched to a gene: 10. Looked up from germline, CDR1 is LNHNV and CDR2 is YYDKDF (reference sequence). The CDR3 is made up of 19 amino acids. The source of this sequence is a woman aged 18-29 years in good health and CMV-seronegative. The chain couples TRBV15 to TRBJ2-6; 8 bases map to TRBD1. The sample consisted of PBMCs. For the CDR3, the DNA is TGTGCCACCAGCAGAACCAGGACAGGGATGCTATCTGGGGCCAACGTCCTGACTTTC. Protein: CATSRTRTGMLSGANVLTF.